The 18 T cell receptor beta chains given below trace back to one sample, sequenced in a study of T cells of healthy individuals (dated by TCRdb to between 2017 and 2018). Library preparation employed 5' RACE. Instrument used: Illumina MiSeq. TCRdb trimmed the raw reads at Q25, called clones with MiXCR and kept productive beta chains. Records with the same CDR3 protein are collapsed into one entry carrying the most frequent genes and DNA. The sample table records about 53,000 distinct CDR3 sequences; about 15% of these occur just once. Approximately 16% of the sample rests with the top ten. Source of these receptors: a human donor in good health.

This clonotype was observed a few times. The V call is TRBV20-1, the J call TRBJ2-3, with 14 bases identical to TRBD2. The germline V gene encodes CDR1 DFQATT and CDR2 SNEGSKA (reference sequence). The CDR3 is 15 amino acids. After removal of 4 bases from V and 5 bases from J, the junction contained 5 bases not matched to a gene. In DNA, the CDR3 is TGCAGTGCTAATCTGGGACTAGCGGGAGTAGATACGCAGTATTTT. Its protein is CSANLGLAGVDTQYF.

This clonotype was found many times. This rearrangement joins TRBV4-3 to TRBJ1-1; 8 bases line up with TRBD1. V shed 1 base, J shed 8 bases, and the junction held 9 bases outside the gene matches. The CDR3 runs 15 residues. Germline V lookup: CDR1 LGHNA, CDR2 YSLEER. CDR3 amino acids: CASSQGNLGQVEAFF. The CDR3 nucleotides are TGCGCCAGCAGCCAAGGGAACCTGGGACAGGTCGAAGCTTTCTTT.

This clonotype was detected only a few times. The chain carries TRBV6-2 or TRBV6-3 and TRBJ1-1, with D uncertain. Trimming pared 6 bases from V and 0 bases from J, leaving 14 bases between. This CDR3 comprises 15 residues. Germline V CDR1 and CDR2: MNHEY, SVGEGT. The CDR3 coding sequence is TGTGCCAGCAGATTCCAACAAATGATGAACACTGAAGCTTTCTTT. Its translation: CASRFQQMMNTEAFF.

Of note for this clonotype: An end of the junction differs from the germline gene, which may be a read error. The genes are TRBV3-1 and TRBJ2-1, with TRBD2 matching over 8 bases. Germline V gives CDR1 LGHDT, CDR2 YNNKEL (reference sequence). The CDR3 has 15 amino acids. The CDR3, as DNA: TGTGCCAGCAGCCAAACCGGGGGGGCCTATAATGAGCAGTTCTTC. It yields the protein CASSQTGGAYNEQFF.

This clonotype was observed many times. This chain joins TRBV24-1 and TRBJ1-2; D unresolved. Germline assignment: CDR1 KGHDR and CDR2 SFDVKD. The germline V and J ends were trimmed by 7 bases and 3 bases, with 8 bases remaining between them. The CDR3 consists of 12 residues. CDR3 region: CATSAGYYGYTF. The CDR3 nucleotides read TGTGCCACCAGCGCGGGATACTATGGCTACACCTTC.

This clonotype was counted at least ten times. The rearrangement uses TRBV12-3 or TRBV12-4 and TRBJ2-7, with unresolved D. This CDR3 is built from 15 residues. V was trimmed by 5 bases and J by 4 bases, leaving 18 bases between them. The CDR3 sequence is CASSPDGPGQYEQYF. CDR3 in DNA: TGTGCCAGCAGTCCCGACGGCCCGGGTCAGTACGAGCAGTACTTC.

To note about this clonotype: Compared with germline, one end of the junction differs, possibly owing to a read error. The rearrangement links TRBV7-7 to TRBJ2-7; possible D gene TRBD1, 6 bases. Looked up from germline, CDR1 is SSHAT and CDR2 is FNYEAQ (reference sequence). The length of the CDR3 is 13 residues. The CDR3 protein is CVSSLAQGSEQYF. CDR3 bases: TGTGTCAGCAGCTTAGCGCAGGGGAGCGAGCAGTACTTC.

The rearrangement links TRBV7-2 to TRBJ2-2, with TRBD2 matching over 10 bases. Germline V CDR1 and CDR2: SGHTA, FQGNSA. This CDR3 is 18 amino acids long. Trimming cost V 2 bases and J 5 bases; bases outside gene matches: 11. CDR3 region: CASSLRSSGSGRTGELFF. DNA of the CDR3: TGTGCCAGCAGCTTAAGATCTAGCGGGAGTGGTCGGACCGGGGAGCTGTTTTTT.

This chain connects TRBV5-5 to TRBJ2-5, with 9 nucleotides matching TRBD1. With 4 bases clipped from V and 7 bases from J, the junction kept 11 bases outside the gene matches. The CDR3 is made up of 15 amino acids. Per germline, CDR1 SGHKS and CDR2 YYEKEE (reference sequence). For the CDR3, the DNA is TGTGCCAGCAGCACGCCGGGACAGGGAACAAGGACCCAGTACTTC. Encoded protein: CASSTPGQGTRTQYF. Using reference TRBV5-5 and TRBJ2-5 for the parts outside the CDR3, the full variable domain is DAGVTQSPTHLIKTRGQQVTLRCSPISGHKSVSWYQQVLGQGPQFIFQYYEKEERGRGNFPDRFSARQFPNYSSELNVNALLLGDSALYLCASSTPGQGTRTQYFGPGTRLLVL.

CDR3 in amino acids: CASTGRFTDTQYF. The DNA of the CDR3 is TGTGCCAGTACCGGACGGTTCACAGATACGCAGTATTTT. The chain has TRBV19 and TRBJ2-3; D is unclear. This CDR3 is 13 amino acids long. V was shortened by 7 bases and J by 2 bases, with 10 bases between the two germline ends. Germline assignment: CDR1 LNHDA and CDR2 SQIVND (reference sequence).

In this sample, this clonotype turned up many times. The chain joins TRBV4-1 to TRBJ1-1; possibly TRBD1 for D (5 bases). The V end was cut by 4 bases, the J end by 6 bases, with 18 bases between. Germline CDR1 MGHRA, CDR2 YSYEKL. The CDR3 is 15 residues long. CDR3: CASSPHSFTGPEAFF. CDR3 DNA: TGCGCCAGCAGCCCGCACTCTTTTACGGGGCCTGAAGCTTTCTTT.

Ten or more counts support this clonotype. The rearrangement links TRBV4-3 to TRBJ2-7; D is possibly TRBD2 (5 bases). The germline V gene encodes CDR1 LGHNA and CDR2 YSLEER. CDR3 size: 14 residues. V lost 0 bases, J lost 6 bases, and 12 bases lay in between. This chain's CDR3 is CASSQDRGYGEQYF. The CDR3 DNA sequence: TGCGCCAGCAGCCAAGACCGGGGATATGGCGAGCAGTACTTC.

The chain combines TRBV10-3 with TRBJ2-5, with TRBD2 matching 8 bases. Germline assignment: CDR1 ENHRY and CDR2 SYGVKD. The V and J ends lost 10 bases and 0 bases, in that order; junction bases with no gene match: 7. The CDR3 length is 14 residues. As DNA, the CDR3 is TGTGCCACCTCTGGCGGGGGGTACCAAGAGACCCAGTACTTC. This encodes CATSGGGYQETQYF.

V and J are TRBV18 and TRBJ1-5; D is unclear. The V end was cut by 2 bases, the J end by 2 bases, with 16 bases between. There are 17 residues in the CDR3. Germline V CDR1 and CDR2: KGHSH, LQKENI. DNA of the CDR3: TGTGCCAGCTCACCAATTTCATCAGGAGGCGGCAATCAGCCCCAGCATTTT. Its protein product is CASSPISSGGGNQPQHF.

In DNA, the CDR3 is TGTGCCAGCAGCAAAGGGGGGGAAACAGATACGCAGTATTTT. This translates into CASSKGGETDTQYF. The chain links TRBV21-1 to TRBJ2-3; no check of the table's D call, TRBD1, against the DNA was made. TRBV21-1 counts as a pseudogene. The CDR3 length is 14 residues.

The rearrangement uses TRBV5-1 and TRBJ2-1; TRBD2 matches at 14 bases. This CDR3 is built from 18 residues. V was pared by 2 bases and J by 7 bases, with 11 bases of the junction left unmatched. Germline lookup yields CDR1 SGHRS and CDR2 YFSETQ. DNA of the CDR3: TGCGCCAGCAGCTTTGAAGCCTCCGGGACTAGCGGGAGAAATGAGCAGTTCTTC. Translated, it gives CASSFEASGTSGRNEQFF.

This clonotype was detected many times. The chain has TRBV3-1 and TRBJ2-1; D might be TRBD2 (7 bases). This CDR3 has 15 amino acids. V dropped 0 bases and J dropped 7 bases, with 13 bases sitting between them. Germline CDR1 is LGHDT and CDR2 is YNNKEL (reference sequence). This CDR3 reads CASSQDGRGGNEQFF. The DNA of the CDR3 is TGTGCCAGCAGCCAAGATGGAAGGGGGGGTAATGAGCAGTTCTTC.

V is TRBV7-3 and J is TRBJ2-5; TRBD1 aligns across 8 bases. The CDR3 length is 15 residues. CDR1 and CDR2 (germline): SGHTA, FQGTGA. V lost 5 bases and J lost 2; bases outside the gene matches: 7. The CDR3 nucleotides are TGTGCCAGCAGCCCACGACAGGGGTTGCAAGAGACCCAGTACTTC. Its protein is CASSPRQGLQETQYF. Based on the CDR3 plus reference TRBV7-3 and TRBJ2-5, the full variable domain is GAGVSQTPSNKVTEKGKYVELRCDPISGHTALYWYRQSLGQGPEFLIYFQGTGAADDSGLPNDRFFAVRPEGSVSTLKIQRTERGDSAVYLCASSPRQGLQETQYFGPGTRLLVL.